The present T cell receptor beta chain was sequenced within a study of shared clonotypes between healthy human individuals. The study's findings and limits: With few donors, the genetic and exposure-history diversity represented was limited.

Adult donors, all healthy and HIV-negative, had no recent acute infections or vaccinations. To note about this clone: What it binds is not known.

Measured with immunoSEQ multiplex PCR; TCRdb has only the in-frame clones, and not every one. The sample records about 2.5 million clones, under 95% being singletons. The sequencing sample was made of naive CD4+ T cells from PBMCs. The subset was: CD45RA+ positively selected. The TCR originated in a man between 18 and 35 years old in good health. Some clones in this sample may be carry-over from other donors' samples.

CDR3 sequence (DNA): TGTGCCAGCACCCAACTGCCCGGGACAGGGCCCTACGAGCAGTACTTC. As protein: CASTQLPGTGPYEQYF. This chain connects TRBV7-8 to TRBJ2-7; TRBD1 aligns across 9 bases. CDR1 and CDR2 (germline): SGHVS, FQNEAQ. With 7 bases clipped from V and 2 bases from J, the junction kept 12 bases outside the gene matches. The CDR3 consists of 16 residues.